These T cell receptor beta chains were read from a single sample in a study of shared clonotypes between healthy human individuals. TCRdb keeps only in-frame clones here, not all; method: immunoSEQ multiplex PCR. The sample consists of 1,400,000 or so clones, 98% to 99% of them appearing once. Sequencing used naive CD4+ T cells sorted from blood. These receptors originate from a man aged 25-45 years in good health. Both conserved end residues are part of each CDR3. Fields, in order: J gene, V gene, CDR3 length, CDR3 protein.

J: TRBJ2-5
V: TRBV5-4
length: 13
CDR3: CASSTGPRETQYF

J: TRBJ2-1
V: TRBV2
length: 14
CDR3: CASRGNLTYNEQFF

J: TRBJ2-7
V: TRBV5-1
length: 15
CDR3: CASSLLTGGNYEQYF

J: TRBJ1-5
V: TRBV6-1
length: 14
CDR3: CASNPGQGDQPQHF

J: TRBJ2-6
V: TRBV13
length: 17
CDR3: CASSPSGRRSGANVLTF

J: TRBJ2-3
V: TRBV5-1
length: 15
CDR3: CASSQGRVGTDTQYF

J: TRBJ1-5
V: TRBV29-1
length: 16
CDR3: CSPANRVDRNGQPQHF

J: TRBJ2-7
V: TRBV5-1
length: 14
CDR3: CASSLRESSYEQYF

J: TRBJ2-2
V: TRBV28
length: 15
CDR3: CASSAPGRNTGELFF

J: TRBJ2-1
V: TRBV18
length: 17
CDR3: CASSPNLGQPTYNEQFF

J: TRBJ2-1
V: TRBV9
length: 16
CDR3: CASSGPGLNPYNEQFF